This paragraph covers one T cell receptor beta chain sequence. What it recognizes is unknown. The record originates from a study of CD8 T cells in Susac syndrome. Study-wide context: Among the sequenced Susac syndrome patients, roughly 6 had active disease while eight or nine were in remission.

Germline assignment: CDR1 SGDLS and CDR2 YYNGEE. The germline V and J ends were trimmed by 4 bases and 4 bases, with 18 bases remaining between them. The CDR3 has 15 amino acids. Study-level points and caveats: The study identified sixteen and five Susac-specific public clones in total CD8+ and CD8+ TEMRA repertoires.

The authors reverse transcribed about 0.45 to 1 ug RNA with random hexamers. It was immunoSEQ multiplex PCR that amplified TCR beta CDR3 across 54 Vbeta and 13 Jbeta. TCRdb reprocessed the immunoSEQ multiplex PCR reads with MiXCR, giving one entry per CDR3 protein. This sample carries 95,000 to 150,000 distinct CDR3 sequences, 85% to 95% of them seen once, and the ten largest clones take 0.28%. The source of this sequence is a human donor with Susac syndrome. The specimen sequenced was CD8+ T cells from PBMCs. The rearrangement joins TRBV9 to TRBJ2-7, with D tentatively TRBD2 (5 bases). The CDR3, as DNA: TGTGCCAGCAGCTCATACAGCGGCGAGCGGTACGAGCAGTACTTC. It is translated as CASSSYSGERYEQYF.